The 21 T cell receptor beta chains given below trace back to one sample, sequenced in a study of control samples from healthy donors and cancer patients. TCRdb keeps only in-frame clones here, not all; method: immunoSEQ multiplex PCR. The sample has fewer than 200,000 clones, 90% to 95% seen once; the top ten hold 14%. Sequencing was performed on PBMCs. Receptors were obtained from a man in his sixties with colorectal cancer.

The chain recombines TRBV28 with TRBJ2-7, with TRBD1 matching 11 bases. Trimming cost V 5 bases and J 6 bases; bases outside gene matches: 3. The CDR3 totals 13 residues. Germline CDR1 is MDHEN and CDR2 is SYDVKM. CDR3 sequence reads: CASSPGTGGEQYF. In DNA, the CDR3 is TGTGCCAGCAGTCCGGGGACAGGGGGCGAGCAGTACTTC.

The V and J genes are TRBV13 and TRBJ1-6; TRBD1 matches 7 bases. The germline V gene has CDR1 PRHDT and CDR2 FYEKMQ (reference sequence). This CDR3 region has 15 residues. Unmatched junction bases numbered 2, after V lost 5 bases and J lost 1 base. CDR3 loop: CASSRQGSYNSPLHF. The CDR3 coding sequence is TGTGCCAGCAGCCGACAGGGATCCTATAATTCACCCCTCCACTTT.

V usage is TRBV6-1 and J usage is TRBJ1-5; D is uncertain. The CDR3 loop spans 13 amino acids. Germline V CDR1 and CDR2: MNHNS, SASEGT. V was clipped by 3 bases and J by 8 bases, with 11 bases between them. The CDR3 coding sequence is TGTGCCAGCAGTGACCTGGACGAGAAGCCCCAGCATTTT. It is translated as CASSDLDEKPQHF.

V usage is TRBV25-1 and J usage is TRBJ1-1; no definite D call. This CDR3 contains 15 residues. The germline V and J ends were trimmed by 2 bases and 0 bases, with 10 bases remaining between them. Germline CDR1 reads MGHDK; CDR2 reads SYGVNS. CDR3 in amino acids: CASSEGGVLNTEAFF. The DNA for the CDR3 is TGTGCCAGCAGTGAAGGAGGAGTACTGAACACTGAAGCTTTCTTT.

V and J are TRBV4-1 and TRBJ1-1; D is unclear. This CDR3 region has 14 residues. The V gene lost 4 bases and the J gene lost 5 bases, with 14 bases spanning the gap. Germline CDR1 MGHRA, CDR2 YSYEKL. Here the CDR3 reads CASSLTLGGTEAFF. The CDR3 DNA is TGCGCCAGCAGCCTAACACTTGGTGGGACTGAAGCTTTCTTT.

The chain has TRBV7-9 and TRBJ2-5, with 11 bases lining up with TRBD1. This CDR3 is 14 amino acids long. Germline V gene lookup returns CDR1 SEHNR and CDR2 FQNEAQ (reference sequence). Unmatched junction bases numbered 6, after V lost 5 bases and J lost 7 bases. The CDR3 region is CASSLDRGRGTQYF. DNA for the CDR3: TGTGCCAGCAGCCTGGACAGGGGGCGTGGGACCCAGTACTTC.

In DNA form, the CDR3 reads TGTGCCACCAGTGAAACAGGGAGTAATCAGCCCCAGCATTTT. It translates to CATSETGSNQPQHF. This chain links TRBV24-1 with TRBJ1-5, with D possibly being TRBD1 (6 bases). Germline V gene lookup returns CDR1 KGHDR and CDR2 SFDVKD. V was pared by 4 bases and J by 4 bases, with 10 bases between. The CDR3 spans 14 residues.

This chain links TRBV28 with TRBJ1-2; unclear D gene. The CDR3 sequence is 11 residues long. Per germline, CDR1 MDHEN and CDR2 SYDVKM. Deletions cut 8 bases from V and 6 bases from J, with 10 bases between. The CDR3 spells CASQEVNGYTF. CDR3 DNA sequence: TGTGCCAGCCAGGAGGTGAATGGCTACACCTTC.

The genes are TRBV19 and TRBJ2-3; 10 bases map to TRBD2. Germline values: CDR1 LNHDA, CDR2 SQIVND (reference sequence). The CDR3 runs 14 residues. The junction had 1 base not matched to a gene; V was cut back by 3 bases and J by 4 bases. CDR3 amino acids: CASSISGGPDTQYF. The CDR3 DNA follows: TGTGCCAGTAGTATTAGCGGGGGGCCAGATACGCAGTATTTT.

Turning to this clone: Other DNA sequences of this sample code for an identical CDR3. The V and J genes are TRBV11-2 and TRBJ1-1; D gene uncertain. V lost 2 bases to trimming and J lost 1 base, with 5 bases between them. There are 13 residues in the CDR3. CDR1 and CDR2 from the germline V gene are SGHAT and FQNNGV. The CDR3 region is CASSLQGNTEAFF. The CDR3, as DNA: TGTGCCAGCAGCTTACAAGGGAACACTGAAGCTTTCTTT.

This chain uses TRBV10-3 with TRBJ2-4; TRBD2 matches 9 bases. Losses at the gene ends were 2 bases for V and 6 bases for J; bases not matched to a gene: 5. Germline V gene lookup returns CDR1 ENHRY and CDR2 SYGVKD. The CDR3 totals 15 residues. CDR3 sequence (DNA): TGTGCCATCAGTGAGGGCGGGGGGGCCTCAAACATTCAGTACTTC. Amino acid sequence: CAISEGGGASNIQYF.

V is TRBV19 and J is TRBJ1-4, with 8 bases lining up with TRBD1. This CDR3 has 19 residues. Germline assignment: CDR1 LNHDA and CDR2 SQIVND (reference sequence). After removal of 2 bases from V and 4 bases from J, the junction contained 15 bases not matched to a gene. CDR3 sequence reads: CASSIQDIAGGEVNEKLFF. The CDR3 DNA reads TGTGCCAGTAGTATACAAGATATCGCAGGGGGCGAGGTTAATGAAAAACTGTTTTTT.

The chain combines TRBV6-5 with TRBJ1-3; the D gene is possibly TRBD1 (6 bases). CDR3 size: 15 residues. Germline-derived CDR1 and CDR2 are MNHEY and SVGAGI. V was shortened by 2 bases and J by 2 bases, with 10 bases between the two germline ends. CDR3 DNA: TGTGCCAGCAGTTACAAGGGGGGACCTGGAAACACCATATATTTT. Its translation is CASSYKGGPGNTIYF.

The chain links TRBV2 to TRBJ2-2; D is perhaps TRBD1 (7 bases). Trimming stripped 4 bases from V and 4 bases from J, with 13 bases between. The CDR3 is 15 amino acids. Germline assignment: CDR1 SNHLY and CDR2 FYNNEI. The CDR3 sequence: CASSVEGAVTGELFF. CDR3 DNA sequence: TGTGCCAGCAGTGTGGAGGGGGCGGTCACCGGGGAGCTGTTTTTT.

The chain has TRBV6-5 and TRBJ1-4; maybe TRBD1 (6 bases). Germline CDR1 is MNHEY and CDR2 is SVGAGI. This CDR3 region has 14 residues. V gave up 7 bases and J gave up 4 bases, with 13 bases separating them. The CDR3 protein is CASKGGAGNEKLFF. The DNA for the CDR3 is TGTGCCAGCAAGGGGGGCGCGGGTAATGAAAAACTGTTTTTT.

The chain employs TRBV6-5 and TRBJ1-1, with TRBD1 as a possible D gene (5 bases). Germline CDR1 MNHEY, CDR2 SVGAGI. This CDR3 has 15 residues. V was trimmed by 4 bases and J by 1 base, leaving 13 bases between them. CDR3 sequence: CASSSRGGGNTEAFF. Here the CDR3 DNA reads TGTGCCAGCAGTTCCCGTGGGGGAGGGAACACTGAAGCTTTCTTT.

Only one count was recorded for this clone. The chain combines TRBV4-1 with TRBJ2-7; TRBD1 matches 9 bases. The CDR3 spans 17 residues. Germline CDR1 reads MGHRA; CDR2 reads YSYEKL. V trimming: 0 bases; J trimming: 5 bases; junction bases outside the gene matches: 11. The CDR3 nucleotides read TGCGCCAGCAGCCAAGACACCGGGACAGGGTTTGGTAACGAGCAGTACTTC. Encoded protein: CASSQDTGTGFGNEQYF.

This chain connects TRBV3-1 (or the pseudogene TRBV3-2) to TRBJ2-3; perhaps TRBD2 as D (7 bases). The CDR3 is 17 amino acids. Germline-derived CDR1 and CDR2 are LGHDT and YNNKEL (reference sequence). Trimming shortened V by 0 bases and J by 3 bases, and 16 bases separated the two germline ends. The DNA of the CDR3 is TGTGCCAGCAGCCAAGATTGGGGGGGCCTAGGGACAGATACGCAGTATTTT. It specifies CASSQDWGGLGTDTQYF.

The chain employs TRBV4-2 and TRBJ1-2; perhaps TRBD1 as D (6 bases). This CDR3 region has 11 residues. Germline lookup yields CDR1 LGHNA and CDR2 YNFKEQ. The V gene lost 8 bases and the J gene lost 5 bases, with 9 bases spanning the gap. The CDR3 loop reads CASAGQYGYTF. Written as DNA, the CDR3 is TGTGCCAGCGCCGGACAGTATGGCTACACCTTC.

This clone was observed a single time. The genes are TRBV27 and TRBJ2-7, with D possibly matching TRBD2 (5 bases). V dropped 3 bases and J dropped 2 bases, with 11 bases sitting between them. The CDR3 runs to 14 residues. Germline V gene sequence: CDR1 MNHEY, CDR2 SMNVEV (reference sequence). The CDR3 region has the DNA TGTGCCAGCAGTTTTGAAGGAGGCCCCTACGAGCAGTACTTC. Translated: CASSFEGGPYEQYF.

The V gene is TRBV12-3 or TRBV12-4, the J gene TRBJ2-7, with D unresolved. The ends were cut back, 3 bases at V and 2 bases at J, with 8 bases in the middle. The CDR3 spans 13 residues. CDR3 nucleotide sequence: TGTGCCAGCAGTTTCGTCGTGACCTACGAGCAGTACTTC. This sequence encodes CASSFVVTYEQYF.